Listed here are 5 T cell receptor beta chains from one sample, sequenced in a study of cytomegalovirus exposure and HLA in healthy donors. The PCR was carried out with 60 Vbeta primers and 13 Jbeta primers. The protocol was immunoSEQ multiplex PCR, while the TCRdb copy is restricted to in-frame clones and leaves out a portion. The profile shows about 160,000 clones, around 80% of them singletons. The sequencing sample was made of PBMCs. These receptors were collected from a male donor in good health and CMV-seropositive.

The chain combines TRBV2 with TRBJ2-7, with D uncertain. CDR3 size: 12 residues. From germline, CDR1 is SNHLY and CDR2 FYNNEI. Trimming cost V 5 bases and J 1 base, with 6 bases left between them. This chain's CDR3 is CASSTGSYEQYF. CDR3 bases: TGTGCCAGCAGTACCGGGTCCTACGAGCAGTACTTC.

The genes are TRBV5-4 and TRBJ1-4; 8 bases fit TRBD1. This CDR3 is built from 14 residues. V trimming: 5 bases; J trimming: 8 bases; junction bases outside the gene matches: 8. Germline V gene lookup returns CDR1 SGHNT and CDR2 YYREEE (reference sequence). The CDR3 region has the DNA TGTGCCAGCAGTCCACAGGGGGAGGAGGAAAAACTGTTTTTT. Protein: CASSPQGEEEKLFF.

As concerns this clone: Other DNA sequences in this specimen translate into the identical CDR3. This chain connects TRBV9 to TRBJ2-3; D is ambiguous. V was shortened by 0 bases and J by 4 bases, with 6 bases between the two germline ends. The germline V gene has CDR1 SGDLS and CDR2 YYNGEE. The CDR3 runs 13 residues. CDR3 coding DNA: TGTGCCAGCAGCGTAGCTTCCCCAGATACGCAGTATTTT. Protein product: CASSVASPDTQYF.

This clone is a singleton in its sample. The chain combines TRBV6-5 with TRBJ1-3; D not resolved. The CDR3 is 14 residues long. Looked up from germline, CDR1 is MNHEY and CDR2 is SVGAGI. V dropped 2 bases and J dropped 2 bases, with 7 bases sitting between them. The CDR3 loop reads CASSYRGTGNTIYF. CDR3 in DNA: TGTGCCAGCAGTTACAGAGGGACTGGAAACACCATATATTTT.

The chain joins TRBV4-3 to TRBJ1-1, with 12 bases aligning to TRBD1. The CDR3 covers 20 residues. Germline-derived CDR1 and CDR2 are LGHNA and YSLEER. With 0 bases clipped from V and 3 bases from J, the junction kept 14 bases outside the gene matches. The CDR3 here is CASSQDLFRDRGPLDTEAFF. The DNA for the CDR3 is TGCGCCAGCAGCCAAGATCTCTTCCGGGACAGGGGGCCTTTGGACACTGAAGCTTTCTTT.